Below, 18 T cell receptor beta chains from the same sample are listed, as sequenced in a study of PD-1 blockade in classical Hodgkin lymphoma. Brentuximab vedotin exposure varied, and every patient relapsed after autologous stem cell transplantation. Libraries were prepared by immunoSEQ multiplex PCR; TCRdb keeps only in-frame clonotypes and omits some of them. In the table there are fewer than 70,000 clones, 88% of which are singletons. The sample in question was peripheral blood mononuclear cells (PBMCs), obtained before the second cycle of nivolumab. These receptor sequences come from a human donor with classical Hodgkin lymphoma.

This clone appeared once. The V gene is TRBV7-2, the J gene TRBJ2-1; the match to TRBD2 covers 14 bases. The germline CDR1 and CDR2 sequences are SGHTA and FQGNSA. CDR3 size: 16 residues. V dropped 4 bases and J dropped 9; count of bases not matched to a gene: 8. The CDR3 DNA reads TGTGCCAGCAGCTCGCGACTAGCGGGGGGGAACGTTGAGCAGTTCTTC. Protein sequence: CASSSRLAGGNVEQFF.

The V and J genes are TRBV6-6 and TRBJ2-2; 7 bases map to TRBD1. Germline-derived CDR1 and CDR2 are MNHNY and SVGAGI (reference sequence). The CDR3 has 16 amino acids. V shed 4 bases and J 2 bases; nucleotides not matched to a gene: 7. The CDR3 sequence is CASSSGDSTNTGELFF. The CDR3 nucleotides are TGTGCCAGCAGTTCTGGGGACAGTACCAACACCGGGGAGCTGTTTTTT.

The rearrangement uses TRBV7-2 and TRBJ1-2, with 9 positions matching TRBD1. This CDR3 comprises 19 residues. Per the germline V gene, CDR1 is SGHTA and CDR2 is FQGNSA. The V segment lost 0 bases and the J segment 6 bases; nucleotides outside the gene matches: 17. The CDR3 sequence is CASSLAKHPGQGSIDGYTF. DNA of the CDR3: TGTGCCAGCAGCTTAGCCAAACACCCGGGACAGGGAAGTATCGATGGCTACACCTTC.

The chain combines TRBV29-1 with TRBJ2-7, with D maybe TRBD2 (6 bases). The CDR3 length is 14 residues. CDR1 is SQVTM and CDR2 is ANQGSEA in the germline V gene. With 2 bases removed from V and 3 bases from J, the gap between germline ends came to 14 bases. The CDR3 here is CSVERGGEDYEQYF. The CDR3 DNA reads as TGCAGCGTTGAAAGGGGCGGGGAGGACTACGAGCAGTACTTC.

This sequence joins TRBV9 and TRBJ1-1; perhaps TRBD1 as D (5 bases). V lost 2 bases and J lost 4, with 12 bases in between. This CDR3 comprises 14 residues. Per the germline V gene, CDR1 is SGDLS and CDR2 is YYNGEE. The CDR3, as DNA: TGTGCCAGCAGCGTGGGGGGAGGAGGCACTGAAGCTTTCTTT. It is translated as CASSVGGGGTEAFF.

This chain uses TRBV27 with TRBJ2-3, with 11 bases fitting TRBD1. This CDR3 comprises 15 residues. The V segment lost 4 bases and the J segment 8 bases; nucleotides outside the gene matches: 8. The germline CDR1 and CDR2 sequences are MNHEY and SMNVEV (reference sequence). The CDR3 DNA is TGTGCCAGCAGTTGGACAGGGGGCGCTACGGGTACGCAGTATTTT. Encoded protein: CASSWTGGATGTQYF.

The rearrangement links TRBV6-1 to TRBJ1-2; D call uncertain. V was clipped by 7 bases and J by 5 bases, with 20 bases between them. The CDR3 has 15 amino acids. The germline CDR1 and CDR2 sequences are MNHNS and SASEGT. CDR3 sequence (DNA): TGTGCCAGCACCTATGGGATAGACGGCACTTATGGCTACACCTTC. Translated, it gives CASTYGIDGTYGYTF.

In nucleotides, the CDR3 is TGTGCCAGCAGCTTAGTTGTTACAGTGAACACCGGGGAGCTGTTTTTT. Translated: CASSLVVTVNTGELFF. The V gene is TRBV7-6, the J gene TRBJ2-2; D gene unclear. V gave up 1 base and J gave up 1 base, with 10 bases separating them. The germline V gene has CDR1 SGHVS and CDR2 FNYEAQ. The CDR3 loop spans 16 amino acids.

The rearrangement uses TRBV6-1 and TRBJ2-1; no clear D. Trimming pared 6 bases from V and 3 bases from J, leaving 12 bases between. Germline CDR1 is MNHNS and CDR2 is SASEGT. The CDR3 loop spans 14 amino acids. The CDR3 nucleotides read TGTGCCAGCAGACCAACAGCCTTCTACAATGAGCAGTTCTTC. As protein: CASRPTAFYNEQFF.

The rearrangement uses TRBV7-8 and TRBJ2-5; TRBD2 might be the D (5 bases). Per germline, CDR1 SGHVS and CDR2 FQNEAQ. Trimming stripped 4 bases from V and 4 bases from J, with 13 bases between. The CDR3 runs to 14 residues. Here the CDR3 reads CASSSDYSRETQYF. CDR3 in DNA: TGTGCCAGCAGCTCCGACTATTCCCGAGAGACCCAGTACTTC.

The chain carries TRBV6-6 and TRBJ1-5, with D perhaps TRBD1 (6 bases). Per the germline V gene, CDR1 is MNHNY and CDR2 is SVGAGI (reference sequence). CDR3 size: 15 residues. Trimming left V 6 bases short and J 1 base short, with 13 bases between. CDR3 in DNA: TGTGCCAGCAGAATGACAGGAACAAGCAATCAGCCCCAGCATTTT. Its protein product is CASRMTGTSNQPQHF.

The rearrangement links TRBV7-9 to TRBJ1-3; D is unclear. Germline-derived CDR1 and CDR2 are SEHNR and FQNEAQ (reference sequence). Trimming took 1 base from V and 7 from J, leaving 5 bases between them. There are 12 residues in the CDR3. The CDR3 DNA reads TGTGCCAGCAGCTTAGTAGAGAACACCATATATTTT. Its protein product is CASSLVENTIYF.

V gene TRBV5-6 combines with J gene TRBJ1-2; D is uncertain. CDR1 is SGHDT and CDR2 is YYEEEE in the germline V gene. The CDR3 is 17 amino acids. The germline V and J ends were trimmed by 4 bases and 3 bases, with 22 bases remaining between them. CDR3 residues: CASSPLMDRLLDYGYTF. CDR3 nucleotides: TGTGCCAGCAGCCCATTAATGGACCGGCTGCTTGACTATGGCTACACCTTC.

The V gene is TRBV18, the J gene TRBJ1-4; D ambiguous. Trimming removed 5 bases at V and 7 bases at J, with 11 bases between. Looked up from germline, CDR1 is KGHSH and CDR2 is LQKENI. The length of the CDR3 is 13 residues. CDR3 bases: TGTGCCAGCTCAGAGAAAGGGAGTGAAAAACTGTTTTTT. Residues: CASSEKGSEKLFF.

The chain couples TRBV5-1 to TRBJ2-1, with 10 bases lining up with TRBD1. Losses at the gene ends were 2 bases for V and 2 bases for J; bases not matched to a gene: 1. CDR1 is SGHRS and CDR2 is YFSETQ in the germline V gene. This CDR3 has 15 residues. The CDR3 sequence is CASSFGQGAYNEQFF. CDR3 nucleotide sequence: TGCGCCAGCAGCTTCGGACAGGGGGCCTACAATGAGCAGTTCTTC.

The chain is built from TRBV19 and TRBJ1-2, with 11 nucleotides matching TRBD1. Germline assignment: CDR1 LNHDA and CDR2 SQIVND (reference sequence). The J segment lost 5 bases and the V segment lost 3 bases, leaving 14 bases of the junction unmatched. There are 18 residues in the CDR3. The CDR3 loop is CASSIWGTGGRGWYGYTF. In DNA form, the CDR3 reads TGTGCCAGTAGTATTTGGGGGACAGGGGGTCGCGGATGGTATGGCTACACCTTC.

The chain joins TRBV5-1 to TRBJ1-6, with D perhaps TRBD1 (5 bases). V was trimmed by 0 bases and J by 10 bases, leaving 14 bases between them. The germline gives CDR1 SGHRS, CDR2 YFSETQ. The CDR3 covers 15 residues. The CDR3: CASSLAPRQGSPLHF. CDR3 coding DNA: TGCGCCAGCAGCTTGGCCCCCCGTCAGGGATCACCCCTCCACTTT. Together with reference TRBV5-1 and TRBJ1-6, the CDR3 gives the full variable domain: KAGVTQTPRYLIKTRGQQVTLSCSPISGHRSVSWYQQTPGQGLQFLFEYFSETQRNKGNFPGRFSGRQFSNSRSEMNVSTLELGDSALYLCASSLAPRQGSPLHFGNGTRLTVT.

The CDR3 region has the DNA TGTGCCAGCAGTACCCGACGGGTTGTATACTTC. As protein: CASSTRRVVYF. This chain links TRBV28 with TRBJ2-4; D is uncertain. Looked up from germline, CDR1 is MDHEN and CDR2 is SYDVKM. V gave up 5 bases and J gave up 16 bases, with 15 bases separating them. The CDR3 loop spans 11 amino acids.